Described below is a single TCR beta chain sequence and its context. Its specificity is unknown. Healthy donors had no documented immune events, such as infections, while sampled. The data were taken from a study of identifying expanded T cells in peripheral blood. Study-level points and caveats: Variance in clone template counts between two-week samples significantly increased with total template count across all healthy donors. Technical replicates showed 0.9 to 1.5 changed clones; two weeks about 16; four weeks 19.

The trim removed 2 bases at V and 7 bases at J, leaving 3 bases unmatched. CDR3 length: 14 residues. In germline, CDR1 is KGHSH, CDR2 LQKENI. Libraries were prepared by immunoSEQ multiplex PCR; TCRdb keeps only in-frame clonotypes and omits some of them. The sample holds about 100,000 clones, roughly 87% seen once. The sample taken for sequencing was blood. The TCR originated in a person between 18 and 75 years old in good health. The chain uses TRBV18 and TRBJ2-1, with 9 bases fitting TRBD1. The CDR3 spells CASSPWDRENEQFF. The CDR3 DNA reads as TGTGCCAGCTCACCATGGGACAGGGAAAATGAGCAGTTCTTC.